The 3 T cell receptor beta chains presented below share a single source sample, sequenced in a study of shared clonotypes between healthy human individuals. Using immunoSEQ multiplex PCR, the repertoire was profiled, and TCRdb retains in-frame clones only, with some absent. This table has some 500,000 clones, about 96% appearing once. Sequences were obtained from naive CD4+ T cells sorted from blood. Subset here: CD45RA+ positively selected. These receptors were obtained from a young woman in good health.

The chain combines TRBV11-2 with TRBJ1-2; the match to TRBD1 covers 9 bases. The CDR3 contains 15 residues. Germline V gene sequence: CDR1 SGHAT, CDR2 FQNNGV. Trimming removed 5 bases from V and 8 bases from J; junction bases left unmatched: 12. The CDR3 here is CASSSRGTGNEGYTF. CDR3 coding DNA: TGTGCCAGCAGCAGTCGTGGGACAGGGAATGAGGGCTACACCTTC.

The chain links TRBV7-2 to TRBJ2-7; the match to TRBD2 covers 9 bases. The V gene's germline CDR1 is SGHTA and CDR2 FQGNSA. This CDR3 has 15 amino acids. The junction had 12 bases not matched to a gene; V was cut back by 5 bases and J by 7 bases. The CDR3 sequence is CASSAGTSFGGEQYF. The DNA of the CDR3 is TGTGCCAGCAGCGCCGGGACTAGCTTTGGGGGGGAGCAGTACTTC.

The chain is built from TRBV28 and TRBJ2-7, with 10 bases identical to TRBD1. The CDR3 is made up of 16 amino acids. The V gene end was trimmed by 5 bases and the J gene end by 2 bases; junction bases not matched to a gene: 9. CDR1 and CDR2 (germline): MDHEN, SYDVKM. The DNA of the CDR3 is TGTGCCAGCAGTACCGAAGGACAGGGGGGCACCTACGAGCAGTACTTC. This gives the protein CASSTEGQGGTYEQYF.